The clone carrying this T cell receptor (beta chain) was picked up many times. Its antigen is undetermined. These data come from a study of T cells in Graves' hyperthyroidism and ophthalmopathy. The TCR beta CDR3 regions underwent amplification using RNA transcripts as the source. During a first-round RT-PCR of the TCR CDR3, the HTBI primer set was used. TCRdb re-analysed the multiplex PCR reads in MiXCR, keeping a single row per CDR3 protein. The sample includes a few hundred thousand distinct CDR3 sequences, roughly 23% of them seen just once. Findings of the study overall: For ophthalmopathy, model prediction preceded onset by a median approximately 6 months.

Diagnosis relied on clinical symptoms, serum thyroxine and TRAb, thyroid ultrasound and orbital computed tomography. V lost 3 bases to trimming and J lost 1 base, with 11 bases between them. Germline V lookup: CDR1 KGHSH, CDR2 LQKENI. The CDR3 is made up of 15 amino acids. This TCR derives from a woman in her forties or fifties with Graves' hyperthyroidism. Input material: blood. J is TRBJ2-3 and V is TRBV18; D is unclear. CDR3 nucleotide sequence: TGTGCCAGCTCACCGGTATCGCGCGGCACAGATACGCAGTATTTT. Its translation: CASSPVSRGTDTQYF. The full variable domain, rest sourced from reference TRBV18 and TRBJ2-3, is NAGVMQNPRHLVRRRGQEARLRCSPMKGHSHVYWYRQLPEEGLKFMVYLQKENIIDESGMPKERFSAEFPKEGPSILRIQQVVRGDSAAYFCASSPVSRGTDTQYFGPGTRLTVL.